The rows below give T cell receptor beta chains drawn from one sample of a study of long-term antiretroviral therapy in people with HIV. The assay was immunoSEQ multiplex PCR, and TCRdb's table has in-frame clones only and misses some. This sample has tens of thousands of clones, with approximately 83% found just once. The source material was unsorted PBMCs, sampled 0.8 years before starting antiretroviral therapy. The receptor source for this set is a man between 18 and 35 years old with HIV. The CDR3 runs from the conserved cysteine through the conserved F or W. The order of the fields is D gene, clone size, V gene, J gene, CDR3 protein, CDR3 DNA. D genes are given only for firm matches. Only some rows state a clone size, as once, few, many or a class for expanded clones.

D: TRBD2
size: -
V: TRBV12-5
J: TRBJ2-4
CDR3: CASGLVLGLGNIQYF
DNA: TGTGCTAGTGGTTTGGTACTGGGACTAGGGAACATTCAGTACTTC

D: -
size: -
V: TRBV6-5
J: TRBJ2-7
CDR3: CASTRRGGGSEQYF
DNA: TGTGCCAGCACCAGACGGGGAGGTGGAAGCGAGCAGTACTTC

D: -
size: -
V: TRBV30
J: TRBJ1-1
CDR3: CAWEGNTEAFF
DNA: TGTGCCTGGGAGGGGAACACTGAAGCTTTCTTT

D: TRBD1
size: -
V: TRBV4-3
J: TRBJ1-2
CDR3: CASSPSSGRGVGGYTF
DNA: TGCGCCAGCAGCCCCTCCTCCGGCAGGGGGGTTGGTGGCTACACCTTC

D: -
size: -
V: TRBV5-5
J: TRBJ2-7
CDR3: CASSLWGDRSEQYF
DNA: TGTGCCAGCAGCTTGTGGGGGGATCGTAGCGAGCAGTACTTC

D: TRBD2
size: -
V: TRBV9
J: TRBJ2-2
CDR3: CASSGGLGASEELFF
DNA: TGTGCCAGCAGCGGGGGACTAGGGGCCTCCGAGGAGCTGTTTTTT

D: -
size: -
V: TRBV5-1
J: TRBJ1-1
CDR3: CASSLANPNTEAFF
DNA: TGCGCCAGCAGCTTGGCGAATCCGAACACTGAAGCTTTCTTT

D: TRBD1
size: -
V: TRBV19
J: TRBJ2-2
CDR3: CASSMAGGVGELFF
DNA: TGTGCCAGTAGTATGGCAGGGGGTGTCGGGGAGCTGTTTTTT

D: TRBD1
size: -
V: TRBV5-1
J: TRBJ1-6
CDR3: CASSLRRGQGLTPLHF
DNA: TGCGCCAGCAGCTTGCGGAGGGGGCAGGGCCTTACACCCCTCCACTTT

D: TRBD2
size: -
V: TRBV7-9
J: TRBJ2-1
CDR3: CASSQTGTSGRGQFF
DNA: TGTGCCAGCAGCCAGACCGGGACTAGCGGGAGGGGGCAGTTCTTC

D: -
size: -
V: TRBV14
J: TRBJ2-1
CDR3: CASSQSPYRGKKRTLNEQFF
DNA: TGTGCCAGCAGCCAATCCCCCTATCGGGGGAAAAAACGGACCCTCAATGAGCAGTTCTTC

D: -
size: -
V: TRBV6-1
J: TRBJ1-1
CDR3: CASSETRRNAEAFF
DNA: TGTGCCAGCAGTGAAACACGGAGGAACGCTGAAGCTTTCTTT

D: TRBD1
size: -
V: TRBV7-2
J: TRBJ1-2
CDR3: CASSPQGVLNYGYTF
DNA: TGTGCCAGCAGCCCCCAGGGGGTGCTGAACTATGGCTACACCTTC

D: -
size: -
V: TRBV29-1
J: TRBJ2-1
CDR3: CSVRGGNEQFF
DNA: TGCAGCGTTAGGGGGGGGAATGAGCAGTTCTTC

D: -
size: -
V: TRBV5-8
J: TRBJ2-1
CDR3: CASSPERNEQFF
DNA: TGTGCCAGCAGCCCAGAACGCAATGAGCAGTTCTTC

D: TRBD1
size: once
V: TRBV6-1
J: TRBJ1-4
CDR3: CASSRDRGTNEKLFF
DNA: TGTGCCAGCAGCCGGGACAGGGGAACTAATGAAAAACTGTTTTTT

D: -
size: -
V: TRBV5-6
J: TRBJ1-5
CDR3: CASSLVRDLNQPQHF
DNA: TGTGCCAGCAGCTTGGTGAGGGACCTAAATCAGCCCCAGCATTTT

D: TRBD1
size: -
V: TRBV4-2
J: TRBJ2-2
CDR3: CASSQDQGDGELFF
DNA: TGTGCCAGCAGCCAAGATCAGGGGGACGGGGAGCTGTTTTTT

D: TRBD1
size: once
V: TRBV4-1
J: TRBJ1-4
CDR3: CASSQADRGNEKLFF
DNA: TGCGCCAGCAGCCAAGCTGACAGGGGAAATGAAAAACTGTTTTTT

D: -
size: -
V: TRBV6-4
J: TRBJ1-1
CDR3: CASSAGRGDTEAFF
DNA: TGTGCCAGCAGTGCAGGGCGCGGAGACACTGAAGCTTTCTTT

D: -
size: -
V: TRBV10-3
J: TRBJ1-2
CDR3: CAISETRADYGYTF
DNA: TGTGCCATCAGTGAGACGAGGGCCGACTATGGCTACACCTTC

D: TRBD1
size: once
V: TRBV7-6
J: TRBJ1-1
CDR3: CASSLDRGPGVEAFF
DNA: TGTGCCAGCAGCTTAGACAGGGGGCCAGGAGTGGAAGCTTTCTTT

D: -
size: -
V: TRBV9
J: TRBJ1-5
CDR3: CASSSSRKRMGNQPQHF
DNA: TGTGCCAGCAGCTCCAGCCGAAAAAGAATGGGCAATCAGCCCCAGCATTTT

D: TRBD1
size: -
V: TRBV5-4
J: TRBJ2-7
CDR3: CASSAGDRGYEQYF
DNA: TGTGCCAGCAGCGCCGGGGACAGGGGCTACGAGCAGTACTTC

D: TRBD2
size: -
V: TRBV5-4
J: TRBJ2-5
CDR3: CASSSGLAGREQETQYF
DNA: TGTGCCAGCAGCTCAGGACTAGCGGGGCGGGAGCAAGAGACCCAGTACTTC

D: -
size: -
V: TRBV28
J: TRBJ2-4
CDR3: CASSLFRGKNIQYF
DNA: TGTGCCAGCAGTTTGTTCAGAGGCAAAAACATTCAGTACTTC

D: -
size: -
V: TRBV25-1
J: TRBJ2-5
CDR3: CASSEGLRETQYF
DNA: TGTGCCAGCAGTGAGGGGTTGCGAGAGACCCAGTACTTC

D: -
size: once
V: TRBV19
J: TRBJ1-4
CDR3: CASSIKAAAELFF
DNA: TGTGCCAGTAGTATAAAAGCGGCAGCGGAACTGTTTTTT

D: -
size: -
V: TRBV4-2
J: TRBJ1-2
CDR3: CASSLSGGTYYGYTF
DNA: TGTGCCAGCAGCTTGAGCGGGGGCACCTACTATGGCTACACCTTC

D: -
size: -
V: TRBV13
J: TRBJ2-2
CDR3: CASSLVLEPTGELFF
DNA: TGTGCCAGCAGCTTAGTGCTGGAACCCACCGGGGAGCTGTTTTTT

D: TRBD2
size: -
V: TRBV27
J: TRBJ2-7
CDR3: CASSSPGGVLYEQYF
DNA: TGTGCCAGCAGTTCCCCCGGGGGGGTCTTGTACGAGCAGTACTTC

D: -
size: -
V: TRBV1
J: TRBJ1-5
CDR3: CTSSQDEGWEYSNQPQHF
DNA: TGCACCAGCAGCCAAGATGAGGGATGGGAATATAGCAATCAGCCCCAGCATTTT

D: -
size: -
V: TRBV30
J: TRBJ1-1
CDR3: CAWDLTGDTEAFF
DNA: TGTGCCTGGGATTTGACAGGTGACACTGAAGCTTTCTTT

D: TRBD2
size: -
V: TRBV11-2
J: TRBJ2-5
CDR3: CASSLRGRALKETQYF
DNA: TGTGCCAGCAGCTTGCGCGGGAGGGCCCTTAAAGAGACCCAGTACTTC

D: -
size: -
V: TRBV18
J: TRBJ2-1
CDR3: CASSPPGRQANEQFF
DNA: TGTGCCAGCTCACCACCAGGTAGGCAGGCCAATGAGCAGTTCTTC

D: -
size: -
V: TRBV5-1
J: TRBJ1-3
CDR3: CASSLGGPGNTIYF
DNA: TGCGCCAGCAGCTTGGGGGGGCCTGGAAACACCATATATTTT

D: TRBD2
size: -
V: TRBV7-9
J: TRBJ2-3
CDR3: CASSFRLTGGGDTQYF
DNA: TGTGCCAGCAGCTTTCGGTTGACAGGCGGGGGGGATACGCAGTATTTT

D: -
size: once
V: TRBV29-1
J: TRBJ2-3
CDR3: CSVVGVWGEVTQYF
DNA: TGCAGCGTTGTTGGGGTCTGGGGAGAGGTTACGCAGTATTTT

D: -
size: -
V: TRBV19
J: TRBJ1-5
CDR3: CASSIWPPWVNQPQHF
DNA: TGTGCCAGTAGTATATGGCCCCCGTGGGTGAATCAGCCCCAGCATTTT

D: -
size: -
V: TRBV5-4
J: TRBJ2-1
CDR3: CASSSPVYNEQFF
DNA: TGTGCCAGCAGCTCTCCCGTCTACAATGAGCAGTTCTTC

D: TRBD1
size: -
V: TRBV7-8
J: TRBJ2-2
CDR3: CASSSGQGRAGELFF
DNA: TGTGCCAGCAGCTCTGGACAGGGGAGGGCCGGGGAGCTGTTTTTT

D: -
size: -
V: TRBV10-3
J: TRBJ2-5
CDR3: CAISGASQETQYF
DNA: TGTGCCATCAGTGGAGCCAGCCAAGAGACCCAGTACTTC

D: TRBD1
size: -
V: TRBV12-5
J: TRBJ2-7
CDR3: CASGLPGTGKGEQYF
DNA: TGTGCTAGTGGTTTGCCGGGGACAGGGAAGGGCGAGCAGTACTTC

D: -
size: -
V: TRBV19
J: TRBJ1-5
CDR3: CASSIDLFGAQDQPQHF
DNA: TGTGCCAGTAGTATAGATCTATTCGGGGCTCAAGATCAGCCCCAGCATTTT

D: TRBD2
size: -
V: TRBV28
J: TRBJ2-5
CDR3: CASSLSGAGETQYF
DNA: TGTGCCAGCAGTTTAAGCGGGGCCGGGGAGACCCAGTACTTC